Described below is a single TCR beta chain sequence and its context. In the PCR, 60 Vbeta and 13 Jbeta primers were used. Data came from immunoSEQ multiplex PCR; TCRdb stores just in-frame clones and leaves some out. The sample consists of about 64,000 clones, under 85% of them appearing once. The source of the sample is a study of cytomegalovirus exposure and HLA in healthy donors. The CDR3 runs 15 residues. The V gene's germline CDR1 is SGDLS and CDR2 YYNGEE. V dropped 0 bases and J dropped 2 bases, with 11 bases sitting between them. The sequence was collected from a male donor in good health and CMV-seropositive. The sequenced sample was PBMCs. The chain has TRBV9 and TRBJ1-2, with D possibly TRBD1 on 6 matching bases. In nucleotides, the CDR3 is TGTGCCAGCAGCGTAGCTACAGGGCTCAACTATGGCTACACCTTC. Translation: CASSVATGLNYGYTF.